A selection of T cell receptor beta chains follows, all from one sample in a study of early T cells in non-severe SARS-CoV-2 infection. In TCRdb, the 5' RACE reads were re-called with MiXCR into one record per CDR3 protein. The repertoire holds about 39,000 distinct CDR3 sequences, with 4.5% to 7% as singletons. The source material was whole blood, sampled at baseline. The source is an adult who was a healthcare worker with PCR-confirmed SARS-CoV-2 infection or an uninfected control (not recorded which). Both conserved end residues are part of each CDR3. D genes are given only for firm matches. The size of a clone is reported for some rows only, either as once, few or many, or as a class for expanded clones.

V	D	size	J	CDR3	DNA
TRBV7-2	TRBD1	few	TRBJ1-3	CASSLDGDSSGNTIYF	TGTGCCAGCAGCTTAGACGGGGACAGCTCTGGAAACACCATATATTTT
TRBV27	NA	many	TRBJ1-5	CASSQISNQPQHF	TGTGCCAGCAGCCAGATTAGCAATCAGCCCCAGCATTTT
TRBV6-4	TRBD1	many	TRBJ1-1	CASSDRTGGAFF	TGTGCCAGCAGCGACCGGACAGGGGGAGCTTTCTTT
TRBV4-3	TRBD2	many	TRBJ2-2	CASSQERAGGPLGGELFF	TGCGCCAGCAGCCAAGAAAGAGCGGGGGGGCCCTTAGGCGGGGAGCTGTTTTTT
TRBV20-1	TRBD1	few	TRBJ2-1	CSASRPGGSGEQFF	TGCAGTGCTAGTCGGCCAGGGGGAAGCGGTGAGCAGTTCTTC
TRBV20-1	NA	many	TRBJ2-6	CSARDHIEDSQLTF	TGCAGTGCTAGAGATCATATAGAGGACAGCCAATTGACTTTC
TRBV18	TRBD1	many	TRBJ1-2	CASSLDRGEGAGYTF	TGTGCCAGCTCACTGGACAGGGGGGAAGGAGCTGGCTACACCTTC
TRBV7-3	NA	many	TRBJ2-3	CASSWDARTDTQYF	TGTGCCAGCAGCTGGGACGCCCGCACAGATACGCAGTATTTT
TRBV6-2/TRBV6-3	NA	many	TRBJ2-1	CASSLQGYEQFF	TGTGCCAGCAGTTTACAGGGCTATGAGCAGTTCTTC
TRBV6-6	TRBD1	many	TRBJ2-1	CASSLDRAYNEQFF	TGTGCCAGCAGTTTGGACAGGGCCTACAATGAGCAGTTCTTC
TRBV7-9	TRBD1	many	TRBJ2-7	CASSLARQGNGYEQYF	TGTGCCAGCAGCTTAGCCCGACAGGGGAATGGCTACGAGCAGTACTTC
TRBV7-2	TRBD1	many	TRBJ2-5	CASSSNWAGTGGRRAETQYF	TGTGCCAGCAGCTCTAATTGGGCCGGGACAGGGGGCAGAAGGGCAGAGACCCAGTACTTC
TRBV5-1	TRBD1	NA	TRBJ1-3	CASSLAGQGPGNTIYF	TGCGCCAGCAGCTTGGCCGGACAGGGCCCAGGAAACACCATATATTTT
TRBV12-3/TRBV12-4	TRBD2	many	TRBJ2-1	CASSPRTSGVSYNEQFF	TGTGCCAGCAGTCCTAGGACTAGCGGGGTTTCCTACAATGAGCAGTTCTTC
TRBV9	NA	many	TRBJ1-2	CASSGFRKPNYGYTF	TGTGCCAGCAGCGGTTTTAGGAAACCTAACTATGGCTACACCTTC
TRBV12-3/TRBV12-4	TRBD2	many	TRBJ2-7	CASSSSGMGDEQYF	TGTGCCAGCAGTTCTAGCGGGATGGGAGACGAGCAGTACTTC
TRBV6-5	NA	many	TRBJ1-2	CASSYSNNNYGYTF	TGTGCCAGCAGTTACTCGAACAATAACTATGGCTACACCTTC
TRBV30	TRBD1	many	TRBJ1-1	CAWRQQGVTEAFF	TGTGCCTGGAGACAACAGGGGGTAACTGAAGCTTTCTTT
TRBV19	NA	many	TRBJ2-1	CATIPYGGASRYNEQFF	TGTGCCACTATCCCATATGGAGGAGCTAGCAGGTACAATGAGCAGTTCTTC
TRBV29-1	TRBD2	many	TRBJ2-5	CSVARASGSFETQYF	TGCAGCGTCGCAAGGGCTAGCGGGAGTTTTGAGACCCAGTACTTC
TRBV7-9	TRBD2	many	TRBJ2-3	CASSWLAGGLTDTQYF	TGTGCCAGCAGCTGGCTAGCGGGGGGACTCACAGATACGCAGTATTTT
TRBV30	TRBD2	many	TRBJ2-7	CAWSAGGNAYEQYF	TGTGCCTGGAGTGCGGGGGGAAATGCCTACGAGCAGTACTTC
TRBV5-1	TRBD2	many	TRBJ2-7	CASSLGEGREQYF	TGCGCCAGCAGCTTAGGGGAGGGTCGCGAGCAGTACTTC
TRBV7-2	NA	many	TRBJ1-1	CASSLAPGNTEAFF	TGTGCCAGCAGCTTAGCGCCGGGGAACACTGAAGCTTTCTTT
TRBV12-3/TRBV12-4	NA	few	TRBJ2-5	CASSRPGETQYF	TGTGCCAGCAGTCGCCCCGGGGAGACCCAGTACTTC
TRBV7-2	TRBD2	many	TRBJ2-3	CAGETSGTDTQYF	TGTGCGGGGGAGACTAGCGGCACAGATACGCAGTATTTT
TRBV6-5	NA	many	TRBJ1-1	CATGGGGTEAFF	TGTGCCACCGGCGGTGGAGGCACTGAAGCTTTCTTT
TRBV20-1	NA	many	TRBJ2-7	CSARTWGAAYEQYF	TGCAGTGCCAGAACGTGGGGGGCGGCGTACGAGCAGTACTTC
TRBV9	NA	many	TRBJ2-3	CASSVDVTTDTQYF	TGTGCCAGCAGCGTAGATGTCACCACAGATACGCAGTATTTT
TRBV29-1	NA	few	TRBJ2-7	CSVAGDSYEQYF	TGCAGCGTTGCCGGAGACTCCTACGAGCAGTACTTC
TRBV4-1	TRBD2	many	TRBJ2-1	CASSQGEGARIHEQFF	TGCGCCAGCAGCCAAGGGGAGGGTGCTCGGATACATGAGCAGTTCTTC
TRBV7-9	NA	few	TRBJ2-7	CASSPDGPKNSYEQYF	TGTGCCAGCAGCCCGGACGGACCTAAAAACTCCTACGAGCAGTACTTC
TRBV19	TRBD1	many	TRBJ2-1	CASSAGTANEQFF	TGTGCCAGTAGTGCCGGGACAGCCAATGAGCAGTTCTTC
TRBV3-1	NA	many	TRBJ1-1	CASSQDWVTGEYTEAFF	TGTGCCAGCAGCCAAGATTGGGTAACAGGCGAGTACACTGAAGCTTTCTTT
TRBV7-9	NA	NA	TRBJ1-1	CASSDDRNTEAFF	TGTGCCAGCAGTGACGACAGGAACACTGAAGCTTTCTTT
TRBV4-1	NA	many	TRBJ1-5	CASSRIGTINEPQHF	TGCGCCAGCAGCCGTATAGGCACCATTAACGAGCCCCAGCATTTT
TRBV4-1	TRBD1	few	TRBJ2-7	CASSQPQGTGHEQYF	TGCGCCAGCAGCCAACCACAGGGGACGGGCCACGAGCAGTACTTC
TRBV7-2	NA	NA	TRBJ2-3	CASSSRTDTQYF	TGTGCCAGCAGCTCCCGGACAGATACGCAGTATTTT
TRBV12-3/TRBV12-4	NA	NA	TRBJ2-7	CASSLRLVAGPYEQYF	TGTGCCAGCAGTTTGCGTTTAGTAGCAGGGCCCTACGAGCAGTACTTC
TRBV12-3/TRBV12-4	NA	many	TRBJ2-5	CASSETGVETQYF	TGTGCCAGCAGTGAGACGGGTGTGGAGACCCAGTACTTC
TRBV2	NA	many	TRBJ1-1	CASSENWGEAFF	TGTGCCAGCAGTGAAAATTGGGGTGAAGCTTTCTTT
TRBV7-2	TRBD2	few	TRBJ2-5	CASSRKTSEGNRPQYF	TGTGCCAGCAGCCGTAAGACTAGCGAGGGAAACAGACCCCAGTACTTC
TRBV7-9	TRBD1	many	TRBJ2-5	CASSLDRGQETQYF	TGTGCCAGCAGCTTGGACAGGGGCCAAGAGACCCAGTACTTC
TRBV12-3/TRBV12-4	TRBD1	many	TRBJ1-2	CASSGSGTGGRYGYTF	TGTGCCAGCAGTGGTTCCGGGACAGGGGGTCGATATGGCTACACCTTC
TRBV18	NA	NA	TRBJ2-7	CASSPEMRGPYEQYF	TGTGCCAGCTCACCAGAAATGCGGGGACCCTACGAGCAGTACTTC
TRBV6-2/TRBV6-3	NA	NA	TRBJ1-2	CASSQSTHRANYGYTF	TGTGCCAGCAGTCAATCTACTCACCGGGCCAACTATGGCTACACCTTC
TRBV29-1	TRBD1	many	TRBJ1-1	CSVETGANTEAFF	TGCAGCGTTGAAACAGGGGCAAATACTGAAGCTTTCTTT
TRBV7-9	NA	few	TRBJ1-2	CASSLDSEDGYTF	TGTGCCAGCAGCTTGGACAGCGAGGATGGCTACACCTTC
TRBV9	TRBD1	many	TRBJ1-6	CASSAWDRETPLHF	TGTGCCAGCAGCGCGTGGGACAGGGAGACACCCCTCCACTTT
TRBV7-9	TRBD2	NA	TRBJ2-7	CASSSGLGLYEQYF	TGTGCCAGCAGCTCGGGACTAGGGCTCTACGAGCAGTACTTC
TRBV12-3/TRBV12-4	NA	many	TRBJ1-1	CASRDQGTEAFF	TGTGCCAGCAGGGACCAGGGCACTGAAGCTTTCTTT
TRBV13	TRBD2	NA	TRBJ2-3	CASSLARLAFHTQYF	TGTGCCAGCAGCTTAGCGAGACTAGCGTTTCATACGCAGTATTTT
TRBV12-3/TRBV12-4	NA	many	TRBJ2-1	CASTPWGDDEQFF	TGTGCCAGCACCCCCTGGGGGGACGATGAGCAGTTCTTC
TRBV6-1	NA	NA	TRBJ1-1	CASSDRNTEAFF	TGTGCCAGCAGTGATAGGAACACTGAAGCTTTCTTT
TRBV3-1	NA	many	TRBJ2-7	CASSQGLFSEQYF	TGTGCCAGCAGCCAAGGACTGTTCTCCGAGCAGTACTTC
TRBV4-1	TRBD2	many	TRBJ2-1	CASSQETSGSNEQFF	TGCGCCAGCAGCCAAGAAACTAGCGGGAGCAATGAGCAGTTCTTC